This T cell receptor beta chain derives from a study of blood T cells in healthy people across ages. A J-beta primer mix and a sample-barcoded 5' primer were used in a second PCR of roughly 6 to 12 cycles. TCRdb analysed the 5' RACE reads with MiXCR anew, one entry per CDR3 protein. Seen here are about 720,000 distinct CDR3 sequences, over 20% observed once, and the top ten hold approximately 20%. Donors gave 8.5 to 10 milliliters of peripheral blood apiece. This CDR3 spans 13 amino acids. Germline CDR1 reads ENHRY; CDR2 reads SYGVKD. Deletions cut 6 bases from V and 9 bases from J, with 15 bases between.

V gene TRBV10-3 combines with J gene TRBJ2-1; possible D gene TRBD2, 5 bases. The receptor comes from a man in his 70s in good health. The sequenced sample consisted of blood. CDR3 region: CAISPTTEGEQFF. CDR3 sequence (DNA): TGTGCCATCAGCCCTACGACTGAGGGTGAGCAGTTCTTC.